These 16 T cell receptor beta chains share one sample of origin, sequenced in a study of T cell changes during pregnancy in multiple sclerosis. The assay was immunoSEQ multiplex PCR, and TCRdb's table has in-frame clones only and misses some. The data show some 110,000 clones, about 90% seen once. The sequencing used peripheral blood, collected in the third trimester of pregnancy. The receptors here all came from a female donor with multiple sclerosis, enrolled in a pregnancy study.

V usage is TRBV7-9 and J usage is TRBJ2-5; a possible D gene is TRBD2 (6 bases). Germline CDR1 reads SEHNR; CDR2 reads FQNEAQ (reference sequence). The CDR3 consists of 14 residues. V gave up 5 bases and J gave up 2 bases, with 12 bases separating them. CDR3 nucleotides: TGTGCCAGCAGCCCCCTGGGGGGACAAGAGACCCAGTACTTC. It specifies CASSPLGGQETQYF.

The V gene is TRBV2, the J gene TRBJ1-2; 7 bases fit TRBD1. This CDR3 is built from 11 residues. Germline CDR1 and CDR2: SNHLY and FYNNEI. The trim removed 10 bases at V and 8 bases at J, leaving 7 bases unmatched. The CDR3 sequence is CATQGQGGYTF. Written as DNA, the CDR3 is TGTGCCACACAGGGGCAGGGCGGCTACACCTTC.

The chain has TRBV5-1 and TRBJ2-2; D perhaps matches TRBD2 (7 bases). The CDR3 contains 18 residues. Germline V gene data show CDR1 as SGHRS and CDR2 as YFSETQ. Trimming pared 2 bases from V and 8 bases from J, leaving 25 bases between. The CDR3 loop reads CASSFPRGGARSSGELFF. The CDR3 DNA is TGCGCCAGCAGCTTTCCCAGAGGGGGGGCCCGTTCATCTGGGGAGCTGTTTTTT.

This clone was found once. The chain couples TRBV15 to TRBJ1-5, with 7 positions matching TRBD1. With 5 bases clipped from V and 0 bases from J, the junction kept 4 bases outside the gene matches. The germline V gene encodes CDR1 LNHNV and CDR2 YYDKDF (reference sequence). This CDR3 contains 15 residues. For the CDR3, the DNA is TGTGCCACCAGCGGAGGGACAGTTAGCAATCAGCCCCAGCATTTT. Residues: CATSGGTVSNQPQHF.

This chain connects TRBV30 to TRBJ2-3; TRBD1 aligns across 7 bases. With V trimmed by 3 bases and J by 4 bases, 10 bases remained unmatched. CDR3 length equals 15 residues. Germline values: CDR1 GTSNPN, CDR2 SVGIG (reference sequence). For the CDR3, the DNA is TGTGCCTGGAGCCAAGGAATCGGACAGGCAGATACGCAGTATTTT. Residues: CAWSQGIGQADTQYF.

This sequence joins TRBV6-6 and TRBJ2-1, with a tentative D call TRBD2 (6 bases). The CDR3 sequence is 15 residues long. In germline, CDR1 is MNHNY, CDR2 SVGAGI (reference sequence). The V and J ends lost 6 bases and 10 bases respectively, with 22 bases between them. The CDR3 protein is CASSYPTGQGGEQFF. DNA of the CDR3: TGTGCCAGCAGCTACCCTACTGGGCAGGGAGGCGAGCAGTTCTTC.

The chain recombines TRBV7-3 with TRBJ2-1, with D perhaps matching TRBD1 (6 bases). Germline CDR1 and CDR2: SGHTA and FQGTGA. This CDR3 spans 15 amino acids. V was cut by 4 bases and J by 0 bases, with 10 bases left in between. CDR3 sequence: CASSWNRASYNEQFF. The CDR3 nucleotides are TGTGCCAGCAGCTGGAACAGGGCCTCCTACAATGAGCAGTTCTTC.

The V and J genes are TRBV19 and TRBJ2-4; D is perhaps TRBD2 (5 bases). Germline CDR1 is LNHDA and CDR2 is SQIVND (reference sequence). V lost 3 bases to trimming and J lost 2 bases, with 14 bases between them. This CDR3 is built from 16 residues. The CDR3 nucleotides read TGTGCCAGTAGTATGTCGGGAACAAGGCCCAAAAACATTCAGTACTTC. Its translation is CASSMSGTRPKNIQYF.

The chain couples TRBV28 to TRBJ1-5; tentatively, D is TRBD1 (6 bases). Trimming pared 10 bases from V and 0 bases from J, leaving 22 bases between. The CDR3 runs 17 residues. Germline loops: CDR1 MDHEN, CDR2 SYDVKM. The CDR3 DNA follows: TGTGCCACCGAATACAGGGACCGGCGTTATAGCAATCAGCCCCAGCATTTT. It encodes CATEYRDRRYSNQPQHF.

V usage is TRBV5-1 and J usage is TRBJ2-1; possibly TRBD2 for D (6 bases). Germline-derived CDR1 and CDR2 are SGHRS and YFSETQ. Trimming shortened V by 3 bases and J by 0 bases, and 16 bases separated the two germline ends. The CDR3 totals 17 residues. The CDR3 sequence is CASSWDGTGSSYNEQFF. CDR3 sequence (DNA): TGCGCCAGCAGCTGGGACGGGACTGGGAGCTCCTACAATGAGCAGTTCTTC.

The chain has TRBV25-1 and TRBJ1-4, with D maybe TRBD1 (5 bases). CDR3 length: 16 amino acids. The V end lost 3 bases, the J end lost 8 bases, and 19 bases lay between the germline ends. Germline-derived CDR1 and CDR2 are MGHDK and SYGVNS. The CDR3 protein is CASSEISGTNSEKLFF. The DNA for the CDR3 is TGTGCCAGCAGTGAGATCTCCGGGACTAACAGCGAAAAACTGTTTTTT.

This clone was seen a handful of times. The genes are TRBV30 and TRBJ1-5; 10 nucleotides agree with TRBD1. V trimming: 6 bases; J trimming: 5 bases; junction bases outside the gene matches: 7. Per the germline V gene, CDR1 is GTSNPN and CDR2 is SVGIG (reference sequence). The length of the CDR3 is 14 residues. CDR3 coding DNA: TGTGCCTGCCGGACAGGGGGTTTGGATCAGCCCCAGCATTTT. It codes for CACRTGGLDQPQHF.

This rearrangement joins TRBV2 to TRBJ1-3, with 7 nucleotides matching TRBD1. With 7 bases clipped from V and 3 bases from J, the junction kept 3 bases outside the gene matches. The CDR3 consists of 13 residues. The germline CDR1 and CDR2 sequences are SNHLY and FYNNEI. The CDR3 coding sequence is TGTGCCAGCAACACAGGGGTTGGAAACACCATATATTTT. It yields the protein CASNTGVGNTIYF. Filled out from reference TRBV2 and TRBJ1-3, the complete variable domain reads EPEVTQTPSHQVTQMGQEVILRCVPISNHLYFYWYRQILGQKVEFLVSFYNNEISEKSEIFDDQFSVERPDGSNFTLKIRSTKLEDSAMYFCASNTGVGNTIYFGEGSWLTVV.

This clone appeared a single time. The V and J genes are TRBV5-4 and TRBJ1-2; 9 bases map to TRBD1. The CDR3 is 13 residues long. Germline CDR1 and CDR2: SGHNT and YYREEE (reference sequence). The V segment lost 4 bases and the J segment 6 bases; nucleotides outside the gene matches: 4. Here the CDR3 reads CASSRTGENGYTF. Here the CDR3 DNA reads TGTGCCAGCAGCCGGACAGGGGAGAATGGCTACACCTTC. The variable domain in full, completed from reference TRBV5-4 and TRBJ1-2, reads ETGVTQSPTHLIKTRGQQVTLRCSSQSGHNTVSWYQQALGQGPQFIFQYYREEENGRGNFPPRFSGLQFPNYSSELNVNALELDDSALYLCASSRTGENGYTFGSGTRLTVV.

This clone has more than one count but fewer than ten. This chain connects TRBV6-6 to TRBJ2-7; 10 nucleotides line up with TRBD1. The V gene's germline CDR1 is MNHNY and CDR2 SVGAGI (reference sequence). The V and J ends lost 5 bases and 2 bases, in that order; junction bases with no gene match: 3. The CDR3 is made up of 14 amino acids. The CDR3 region is CASSGTGETYEQYF. The DNA for the CDR3 is TGTGCCAGCAGTGGGACAGGGGAAACCTACGAGCAGTACTTC.

This chain uses TRBV5-1 with TRBJ2-3, with 8 nucleotides matching TRBD2. The CDR3 has 15 residues. The V gene end was trimmed by 5 bases and the J gene end by 2 bases; junction bases not matched to a gene: 7. CDR1 is SGHRS and CDR2 is YFSETQ in the germline V gene. The DNA for the CDR3 is TGCGCCAGCAGTCCGCTCGGGGGGGCCACAGATACGCAGTATTTT. Translating gives CASSPLGGATDTQYF.